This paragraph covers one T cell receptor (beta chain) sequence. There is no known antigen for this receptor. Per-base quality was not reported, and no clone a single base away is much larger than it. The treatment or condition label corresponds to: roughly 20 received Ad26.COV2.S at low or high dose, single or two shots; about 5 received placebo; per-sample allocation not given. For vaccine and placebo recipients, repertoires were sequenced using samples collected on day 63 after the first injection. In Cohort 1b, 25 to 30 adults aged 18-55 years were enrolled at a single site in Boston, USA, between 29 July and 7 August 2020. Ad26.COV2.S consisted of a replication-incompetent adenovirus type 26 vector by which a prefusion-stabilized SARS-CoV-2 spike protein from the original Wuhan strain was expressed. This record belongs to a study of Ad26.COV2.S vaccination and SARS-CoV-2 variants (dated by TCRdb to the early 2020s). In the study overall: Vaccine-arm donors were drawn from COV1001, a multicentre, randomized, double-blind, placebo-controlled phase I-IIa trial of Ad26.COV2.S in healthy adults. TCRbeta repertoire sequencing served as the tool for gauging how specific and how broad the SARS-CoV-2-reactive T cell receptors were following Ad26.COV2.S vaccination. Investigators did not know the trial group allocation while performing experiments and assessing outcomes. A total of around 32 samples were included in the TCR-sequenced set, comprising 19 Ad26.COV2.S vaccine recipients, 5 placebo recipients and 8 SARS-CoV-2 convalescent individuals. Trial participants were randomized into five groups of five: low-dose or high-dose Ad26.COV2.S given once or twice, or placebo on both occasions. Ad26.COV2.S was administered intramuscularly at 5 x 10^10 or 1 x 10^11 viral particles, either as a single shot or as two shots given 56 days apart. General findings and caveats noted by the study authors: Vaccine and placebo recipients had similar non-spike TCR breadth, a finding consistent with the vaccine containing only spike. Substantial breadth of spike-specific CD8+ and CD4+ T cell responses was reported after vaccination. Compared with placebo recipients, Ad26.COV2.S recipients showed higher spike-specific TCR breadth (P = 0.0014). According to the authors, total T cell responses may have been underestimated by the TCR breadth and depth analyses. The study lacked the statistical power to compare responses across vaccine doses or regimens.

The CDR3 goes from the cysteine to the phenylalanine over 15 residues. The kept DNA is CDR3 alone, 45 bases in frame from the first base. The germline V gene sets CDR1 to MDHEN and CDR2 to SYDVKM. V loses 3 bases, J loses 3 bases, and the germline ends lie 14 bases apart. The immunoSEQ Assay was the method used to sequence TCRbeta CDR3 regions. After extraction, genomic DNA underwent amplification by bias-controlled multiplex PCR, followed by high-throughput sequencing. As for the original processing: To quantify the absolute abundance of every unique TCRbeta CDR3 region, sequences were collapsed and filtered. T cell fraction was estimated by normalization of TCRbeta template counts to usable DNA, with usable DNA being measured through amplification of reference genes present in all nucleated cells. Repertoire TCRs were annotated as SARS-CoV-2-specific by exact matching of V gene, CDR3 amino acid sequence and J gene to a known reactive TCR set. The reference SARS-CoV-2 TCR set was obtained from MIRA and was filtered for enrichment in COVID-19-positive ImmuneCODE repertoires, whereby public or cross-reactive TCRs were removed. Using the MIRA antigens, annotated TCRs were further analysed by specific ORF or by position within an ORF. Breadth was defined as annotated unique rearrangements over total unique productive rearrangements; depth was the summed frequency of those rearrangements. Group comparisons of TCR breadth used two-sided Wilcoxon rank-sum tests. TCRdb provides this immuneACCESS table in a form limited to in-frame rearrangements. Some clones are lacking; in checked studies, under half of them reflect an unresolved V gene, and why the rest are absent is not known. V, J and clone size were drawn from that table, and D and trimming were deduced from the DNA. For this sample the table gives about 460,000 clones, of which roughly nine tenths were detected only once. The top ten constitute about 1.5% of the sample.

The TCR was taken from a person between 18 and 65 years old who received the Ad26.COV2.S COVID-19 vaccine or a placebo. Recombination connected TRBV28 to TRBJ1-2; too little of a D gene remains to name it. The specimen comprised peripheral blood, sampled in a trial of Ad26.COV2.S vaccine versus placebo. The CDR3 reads CASSFPSGLDYGYTF. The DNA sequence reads TGTGCCAGCAGTTTCCCTTCCGGACTAGACTATGGCTACACCTTC.